This record covers a single TCR beta chain. What it binds is unknown. Produced via immunoSEQ multiplex PCR; TCRdb's table is partial and in-frame only. The data show 15,000 to 20,000 clones, around 65% seen once. Treatment described: 15 Gy SBRT to primary tumor, nephrectomy 4 weeks later. The patient's renal cell carcinoma had clear cell pathology. These data come from a study of radiation and T cells in renal cell carcinoma. General observations from the study: Irradiated tumors had higher TCR clonality than control tumors. Intratumoral heterogeneity was not captured in these 0.95 to 1 g regions.

This CDR3 contains 12 residues. V lost 4 bases and J 5 bases, leaving 10 bases between the germline ends. Germline values: CDR1 SGHRS, CDR2 YFSETQ. This chain links TRBV5-1 with TRBJ2-7; D gene ambiguous. The TCR sequence derives from a woman aged 70-85 years with renal cell carcinoma. Sequenced material: tumor tissue, taken from a patient whose treatment included radiotherapy and nephrectomy. As DNA, the CDR3 is TGCGCCAGCAGCCTCAGCCAGGACGAGCAGTACTTC. It encodes CASSLSQDEQYF.